The TCR beta chain described here comes from a study of human T cells and chemical hapten exposure. Study details: Donors were sensitized with 2% DPC on the upper inner arm. There were weekly diphenylcyclopropenone doses to the scalp for patients throughout the approximately 24-week study.

Study conclusions and caveats: DPC sensitization did not alter TCRs above 1 in 1000 frequency.

Time point given: patch test 3, about 24 weeks after DPC sensitization. Treatment of the sample: therapeutic diphenylcyclopropenone sensitization with weekly scalp DPC. In this sample, this clonotype turned up many times. Its specificity is not known. Via MiXCR, TCRdb re-called the RACE reads, giving one row per CDR3 protein. Among 70,000 or so distinct CDR3 sequences listed, roughly 10% were seen once. Germline trimming cut 4 bases from V and 4 bases from J; bases unmatched to any gene: 6. Germline-derived CDR1 and CDR2 are LGHNA and YSLEER. The CDR3 covers 14 residues. Sequenced material: whole blood, taken in connection with sensitization to the hapten diphenylcyclopropenone (DPC). The receptor was derived from a woman between 50 and 59 years old with alopecia areata. Some clones in this sample may be carry-over from other donors' samples. The V and J genes are TRBV4-3 and TRBJ1-1, with 7 bases fitting TRBD1. The CDR3 bases are TGCGCCAGCAGCCCCCAGACAGGGAGCACTGAAGCTTTCTTT. Translation gives CASSPQTGSTEAFF.